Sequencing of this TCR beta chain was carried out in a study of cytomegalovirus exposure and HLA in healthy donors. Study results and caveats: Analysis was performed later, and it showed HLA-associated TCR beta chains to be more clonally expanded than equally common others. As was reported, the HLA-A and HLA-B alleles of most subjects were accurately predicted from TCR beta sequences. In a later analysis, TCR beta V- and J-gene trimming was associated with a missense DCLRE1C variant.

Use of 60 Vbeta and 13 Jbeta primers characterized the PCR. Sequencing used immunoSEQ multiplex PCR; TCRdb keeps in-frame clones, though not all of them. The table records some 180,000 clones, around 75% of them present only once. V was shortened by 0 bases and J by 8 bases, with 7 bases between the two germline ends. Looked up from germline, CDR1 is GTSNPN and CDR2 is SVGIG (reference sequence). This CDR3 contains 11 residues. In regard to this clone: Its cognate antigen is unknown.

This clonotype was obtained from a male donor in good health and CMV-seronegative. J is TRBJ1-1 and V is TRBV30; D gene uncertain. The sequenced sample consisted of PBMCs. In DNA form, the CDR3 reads TGTGCCTGGAGTGTACAAGAAGAAGCTTTCTTT. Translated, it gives CAWSVQEEAFF.